These T cell receptor beta chains were read from a single sample in a study of CD4 T cells in relation to SARS-CoV-2 and coronaviruses. Only in-frame clones appear in the TCRdb table, and some are missing; sequencing was by immunoSEQ multiplex PCR. Of around 15,000 clones in the sample, about 78% are singletons; the top ten hold around 9.1%. Their recognized antigens are unknown. Specimen: CD4+ T cells from PBMCs, cultured in vitro. These receptors were obtained from a human donor in good health. Each CDR3 is given with its conserved first and last residue. Each record gives: clone size, D gene, V gene, J gene, CDR3 DNA, CDR3 protein. D genes are given only for firm matches. Where a row states a size, it is once, few, many or the class of an expanded clone; other rows omit it.

>once|.|TRBV10-3|TRBJ2-5
TGTGCCATCAGTGACCCACTTTCGCGGGATGAGACCCAGTACTTC
CAISDPLSRDETQYF
>.|.|TRBV30|TRBJ2-2
TGTGCCTGGGTGGCCCCGGTAACCGGGGAGCTGTTTTTT
CAWVAPVTGELFF
>.|TRBD2|TRBV4-2|TRBJ2-1
TGTGCCAGCAGCCATATAGCGGGAGACAATGAGCAGTTCTTC
CASSHIAGDNEQFF
>.|TRBD1|TRBV9|TRBJ1-1
TGTGCCAGCAGCCCTGGAGTGGCAGGGGGCAACACTGAAGCTTTCTTT
CASSPGVAGGNTEAFF
>large|.|TRBV11-2|TRBJ2-5
TGTGCCAGCAGCTTAAAAGAGACCCAGTACTTC
CASSLKETQYF
>.|TRBD1|TRBV5-4|TRBJ2-7
TGTGCCAGCAGCGGGACAGGGGGGGGCTACGAGCAGTACTTC
CASSGTGGGYEQYF
>few|.|TRBV30|TRBJ1-5
TGTGCCTGGGGACGCAATTCCGGGACCCAAGTAAATCAGCCCCAGCATTTT
CAWGRNSGTQVNQPQHF
>few|.|TRBV2|TRBJ1-4
TGTGCCAGCAGTGAAGCCGGGACGGGGAATGAAAAACTGTTTTTT
CASSEAGTGNEKLFF
>once|TRBD2|TRBV7-3|TRBJ2-3
TGTGCCAGCAGCAAACCAACTAGCGGGAGGGGAAATACGCAGTATTTT
CASSKPTSGRGNTQYF
>few|.|TRBV9|TRBJ1-6
TGTGCCAGCAGCGTCGGCGAACTGCCGCCCCTCCACTTT
CASSVGELPPLHF
>.|TRBD2|TRBV4-2|TRBJ2-7
TGTGCCAGCAGCCAGGCCGCCGGGACTAGCGGCCTCTACGAGCAGTACTTC
CASSQAAGTSGLYEQYF
>few|TRBD2|TRBV24-1|TRBJ2-2
TGTGCCACCAGTGACCCTCTAGCGGGGGTGAACACCGGGGAGCTGTTTTTT
CATSDPLAGVNTGELFF
>.|.|TRBV24-1|TRBJ1-5
TGTGCCACCAGTGAGGGCAAGGGGCAGCCCCAGCATTTT
CATSEGKGQPQHF
>once|.|TRBV30|TRBJ2-4
TGTGCCTGGAGCCCCCGAGGGGATCTAGCCAAAAACATTCAGTACTTC
CAWSPRGDLAKNIQYF
>.|.|TRBV18|TRBJ2-5
TGTGCCAGCTCACCACGGGCCGGAGGCCAAGAGACCCAGTACTTC
CASSPRAGGQETQYF
>.|.|TRBV28|TRBJ1-5
TGTGCCAGCAGTTTAGGCAGGGCCTTCAAAGAAATGAATCAGCCCCAGCATTTT
CASSLGRAFKEMNQPQHF
>once|.|TRBV10-3|TRBJ1-1
TGTGCCATCAGTGACAAAGAGAACACTGAAGCTTTCTTT
CAISDKENTEAFF
>.|.|TRBV7-3|TRBJ2-1
TGTGCCAGCAGCTTATGGGGGCCGGCGAATGGGGTCAATGAGCAGTTCTTC
CASSLWGPANGVNEQFF
>.|.|TRBV7-9|TRBJ2-7
TGTGCCAGCAGCCCTCCAAGCTCCTACGAGCAGTACTTC
CASSPPSSYEQYF
>.|TRBD2|TRBV3-1/TRBV3-2|TRBJ2-7
TGTGCCAGCAGCCAAGGACTAGCGGGAGACGAGCAGTACTTC
CASSQGLAGDEQYF
>.|.|TRBV19|TRBJ2-7
TGTGCCAGTAGGAGGGGGAGTGCTTACGAGCAGTACTTC
CASRRGSAYEQYF
>.|TRBD2|TRBV6-5|TRBJ2-7
TGTGCCAGCAGGAGCGGGAGGGCCTTCGAGCAGTACTTC
CASRSGRAFEQYF
>.|.|TRBV20-1|TRBJ1-1
TGCAGTGCTAGTGGGGGTTGGGACACTGAAGCTTTCTTT
CSASGGWDTEAFF
>once|.|TRBV7-2|TRBJ2-1
TGTGCCAGCAGCTTAAGGCCAGGAATCTCCTACAATGAGCAGTTCTTC
CASSLRPGISYNEQFF
>.|.|TRBV19|TRBJ1-1
TGTGCCAGTAGTGTACAGGGTCCCACTGAAGCTTTCTTT
CASSVQGPTEAFF
>.|TRBD1|TRBV18|TRBJ2-4
TGTGCCAGCTCGCAGACAGGGGTAGCCAAAAACATTCAGTACTTC
CASSQTGVAKNIQYF
>.|TRBD2|TRBV7-2|TRBJ2-3
TGTGCCAGCAGCTTAGCTAGCGGGATTACAGATACGCAGTATTTT
CASSLASGITDTQYF
>.|.|TRBV10-3|TRBJ1-2
TGTGCCATCAGTGATGGGGAGGGGTATGGCTACACCTTC
CAISDGEGYGYTF
>once|.|TRBV6-5|TRBJ2-1
TGTGCCAGCGCGATTAGGGACGCATACAATGAGCAGTTCTTC
CASAIRDAYNEQFF
>.|TRBD1|TRBV15|TRBJ1-5
TGTGCCACCAGCGAAACAGGGGATGTCAATCAGCCCCAGCATTTT
CATSETGDVNQPQHF
>.|.|TRBV3-1/TRBV3-2|TRBJ1-4
TGTGCCAGCAGCCCCGGCACCCGGAGAACTAATGAAAAACTGTTTTTT
CASSPGTRRTNEKLFF
>.|.|TRBV29-1|TRBJ2-5
TGCAGCGTTGTGGTTCCAGGGAACCAAGAGACCCAGTACTTC
CSVVVPGNQETQYF
>.|TRBD2|TRBV24-1|TRBJ2-2
TGTGCCGTTGGACTAGCTCACACCGGGGAGCTGTTTTTT
CAVGLAHTGELFF
>.|.|TRBV28|TRBJ1-5
TGTGCCAGCAGTTTATTGGGCTATAGCAATCAGCCCCAGCATTTT
CASSLLGYSNQPQHF
>.|TRBD2|TRBV19|TRBJ2-7
TGTGCCAGTAGTAAGGGACTAGCGGGGATGGGGGCCTACGAGCAGTACTTC
CASSKGLAGMGAYEQYF
>.|TRBD1|TRBV7-2|TRBJ2-1
TGTGCCAGCAGCTTAAACAGGGGGCGTTTGTATGAGCAGTTCTTC
CASSLNRGRLYEQFF
>.|.|TRBV10-2|TRBJ1-4
TGCGCCAGCAGCACCGGGACGCTGGCAACTAATGAAAAACTGTTTTTT
CASSTGTLATNEKLFF
>.|TRBD2|TRBV11-3|TRBJ2-1
TGTGCCAGCAGCTTAGGCCGCGGGAGGTACGGGGGAGGGGATGAGCAGTTCTTC
CASSLGRGRYGGGDEQFF
>few|TRBD2|TRBV2|TRBJ2-1
TGTGCCAGCACTTTGAGGGAGGGATATTACAATGAGCAGTTCTTC
CASTLREGYYNEQFF
>.|TRBD1|TRBV5-1|TRBJ1-5
TGCGCCAGCAGCTACGGGACAGCTTACAATCAGCCCCAGCATTTT
CASSYGTAYNQPQHF
>.|TRBD2|TRBV29-1|TRBJ2-3
TGCAGCGTCCTCGTAGCGGGAGGGCCGGGGGATACGCAGTATTTT
CSVLVAGGPGDTQYF
>.|TRBD2|TRBV3-1/TRBV3-2|TRBJ2-1
TGTGCCAGCAGCCAAGGGACTAGCGGGCTCCATGAGCAGTTCTTC
CASSQGTSGLHEQFF
>.|.|TRBV2|TRBJ2-6
TGTGCCAGCAGTGAACTGGGGAGTTTCTCTGGGGCCAACGTCCTGACTTTC
CASSELGSFSGANVLTF
>.|.|TRBV28|TRBJ1-5
TGTGCCAGCAGTTCCCCTGGGGGTTTTCAGCCCCAGCATTTT
CASSSPGGFQPQHF
>.|.|TRBV5-1|TRBJ2-3
TGCGCCAGCATCTCCGGAGAGACAGGCTTTAGCACAGATACGCAGTATTTT
CASISGETGFSTDTQYF
>few|.|TRBV5-1|TRBJ2-1
TGCGCCAGCAGCTGGGGACAAGCCTACAATGAGCAGTTCTTC
CASSWGQAYNEQFF
>.|TRBD2|TRBV3-1/TRBV3-2|TRBJ2-7
TGTGCCAGCAGCCAAGGTAGCGGGAGCTCCTACGAGCAGTACTTC
CASSQGSGSSYEQYF
>.|TRBD1|TRBV5-1|TRBJ1-2
TGCGCCAGCTGGGGACAGGGGAGCTACACCTTC
CASWGQGSYTF
>few|.|TRBV12-3/TRBV12-4|TRBJ2-1
TGTGCCAGCCTCGGGTGGACCACTGAGCAGTTCTTC
CASLGWTTEQFF
>.|.|TRBV12-3/TRBV12-4|TRBJ1-6
TGTGCCAGCAGTCAGGGAAATTCACCCCTCCACTTT
CASSQGNSPLHF
>medium-sized|.|TRBV18|TRBJ2-7
TGTGCCAGCTCACGCATCATGGCCTCCGACGAGCAGTACTTC
CASSRIMASDEQYF
>.|.|TRBV30|TRBJ1-1
TGTGCCTGCCAGGGGAACACTGAAGCTTTCTTT
CACQGNTEAFF